What follows are 3 T cell receptor beta chains derived from one specimen sequenced in a study of identical twins. TCRdb called the 5' RACE reads again in MiXCR, with one record for every CDR3 protein. The repertoire has under 400,000 distinct CDR3 sequences, roughly 10% of them found once; the top ten carry under 10%. The sample taken for sequencing was naive T cells sorted from blood. The receptors originated from a woman aged 45-65 years in good health.

V usage is TRBV5-1 and J usage is TRBJ2-3; D possibly corresponds to TRBD2 (5 bases). CDR1 and CDR2 from the germline V gene are SGHRS and YFSETQ. Between the trimmed V and J ends, which lost 0 bases and 2 bases, there was a span of 10 bases. This CDR3 region has 15 residues. The CDR3 is CASSLAGMLTDTQYF. The DNA of the CDR3 is TGCGCCAGCAGCTTGGCCGGGATGCTCACAGATACGCAGTATTTT.

The chain uses TRBV11-2 and TRBJ2-1; 9 bases are a match to TRBD1. There are 14 residues in the CDR3. With V trimmed by 5 bases and J by 5 bases, 4 bases remained unmatched. CDR1 SGHAT and CDR2 FQNNGV come from the germline V gene. The CDR3 is CASSPGTGNNEQFF. CDR3 DNA: TGTGCCAGCAGCCCTGGGACAGGGAACAATGAGCAGTTCTTC.

The genes are TRBV6-2 or TRBV6-3 and TRBJ2-3; D tentatively reads TRBD1 or TRBD2 (5 bases each). The length of the CDR3 is 12 residues. CDR1 and CDR2 from the germline V gene are MNHEY and SVGEGT. Trimming took off 4 bases at V and 14 bases at J, with 16 bases between the two ends. CDR3 coding DNA: TGTGCCAGCAGTTTCCGGGGCCAAACGGGGTATTTT. It specifies CASSFRGQTGYF.